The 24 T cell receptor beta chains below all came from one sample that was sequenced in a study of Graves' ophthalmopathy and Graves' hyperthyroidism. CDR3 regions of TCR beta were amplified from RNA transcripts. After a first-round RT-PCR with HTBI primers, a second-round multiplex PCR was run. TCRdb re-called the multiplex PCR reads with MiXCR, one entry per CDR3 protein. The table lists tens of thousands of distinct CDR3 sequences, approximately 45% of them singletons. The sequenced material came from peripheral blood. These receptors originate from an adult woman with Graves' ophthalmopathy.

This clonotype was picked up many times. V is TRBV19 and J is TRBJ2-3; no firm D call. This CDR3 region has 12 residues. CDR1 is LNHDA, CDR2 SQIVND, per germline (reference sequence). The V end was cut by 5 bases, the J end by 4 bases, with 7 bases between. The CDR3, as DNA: TGTGCCAGTAGTCCAAAGGCAGATACGCAGTATTTT. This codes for CASSPKADTQYF.

CDR3 loop: CASSPGQVGTQYF. The CDR3, as DNA: TGCGCCAGCAGCCCAGGTCAGGTTGGGACCCAGTACTTC. J is TRBJ2-5 and V is TRBV5-1; the D is unclear. Germline CDR1 and CDR2: SGHRS and YFSETQ. The CDR3 contains 13 residues. V was cut by 4 bases and J by 7 bases, with 14 bases left in between.

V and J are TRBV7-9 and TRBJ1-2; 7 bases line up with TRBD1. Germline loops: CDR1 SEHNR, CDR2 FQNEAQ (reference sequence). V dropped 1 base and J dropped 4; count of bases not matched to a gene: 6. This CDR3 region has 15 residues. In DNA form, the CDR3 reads TGTGCCAGCAGCTTAGGGCAGGGGGGGGGCTATGGCTACACCTTC. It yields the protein CASSLGQGGGYGYTF.

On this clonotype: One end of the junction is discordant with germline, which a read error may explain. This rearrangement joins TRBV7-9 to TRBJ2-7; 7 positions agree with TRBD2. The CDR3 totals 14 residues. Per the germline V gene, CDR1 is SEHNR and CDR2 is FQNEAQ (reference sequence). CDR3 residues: CAGSLGGRKNEPYF. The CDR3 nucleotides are TGTGCCGGCAGCTTAGGCGGGAGAAAGAACGAGCCGTACTTC.

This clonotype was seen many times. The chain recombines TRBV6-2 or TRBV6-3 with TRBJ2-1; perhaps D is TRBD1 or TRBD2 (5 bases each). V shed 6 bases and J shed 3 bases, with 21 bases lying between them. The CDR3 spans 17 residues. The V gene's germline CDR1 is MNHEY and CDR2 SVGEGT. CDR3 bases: TGTGCCAGCAGCTCCAGTATAGGGACCAGATACTACAATGAGCAGTTCTTC. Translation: CASSSSIGTRYYNEQFF.

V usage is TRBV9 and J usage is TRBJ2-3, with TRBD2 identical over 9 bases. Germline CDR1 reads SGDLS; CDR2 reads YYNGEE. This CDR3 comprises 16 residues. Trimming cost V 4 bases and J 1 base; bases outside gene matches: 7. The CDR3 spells CASSYRRLAGTDTQYF. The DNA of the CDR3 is TGTGCCAGCAGCTACCGCAGACTAGCGGGCACAGATACGCAGTATTTT.

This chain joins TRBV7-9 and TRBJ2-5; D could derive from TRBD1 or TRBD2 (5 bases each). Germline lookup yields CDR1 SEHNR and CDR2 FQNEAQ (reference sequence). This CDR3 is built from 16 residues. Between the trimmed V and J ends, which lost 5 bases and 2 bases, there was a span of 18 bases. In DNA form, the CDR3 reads TGTGCCAGCAGCCTGGGACCAGCGGTCGAACAAGAGACCCAGTACTTC. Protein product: CASSLGPAVEQETQYF.

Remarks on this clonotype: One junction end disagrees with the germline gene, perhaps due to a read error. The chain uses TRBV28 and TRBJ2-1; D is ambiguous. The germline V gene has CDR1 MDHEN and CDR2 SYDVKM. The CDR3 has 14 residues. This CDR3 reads CASSLRSSYDEQFF. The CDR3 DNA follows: TGTGCCAGCAGTTTAAGGAGCTCCTACGATGAGCAGTTCTTC. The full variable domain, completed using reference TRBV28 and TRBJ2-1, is DVKVTQSSRYLVKRTGEKVFLECVQDMDHENMFWYRQDPGLGLRLIYFSYDVKMKEKGDIPEGYSVSREKKERFSLILESASTNQTSMYLCASSLRSSYDEQFFGPGTRLTVL.

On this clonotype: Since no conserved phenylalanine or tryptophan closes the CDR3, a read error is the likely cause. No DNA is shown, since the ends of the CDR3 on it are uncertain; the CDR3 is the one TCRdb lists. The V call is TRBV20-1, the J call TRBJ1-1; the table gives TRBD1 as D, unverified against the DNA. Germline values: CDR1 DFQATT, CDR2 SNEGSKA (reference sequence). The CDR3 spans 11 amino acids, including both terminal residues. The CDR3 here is CSASQGASGSY.

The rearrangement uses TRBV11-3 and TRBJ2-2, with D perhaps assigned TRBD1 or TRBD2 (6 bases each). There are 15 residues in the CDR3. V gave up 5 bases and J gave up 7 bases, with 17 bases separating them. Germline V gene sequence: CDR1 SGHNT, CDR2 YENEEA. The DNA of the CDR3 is TGTGCCAGCAGCCCCTACAGGGCGGGAAGCGGGGAGCTGTTTTTT. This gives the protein CASSPYRAGSGELFF.

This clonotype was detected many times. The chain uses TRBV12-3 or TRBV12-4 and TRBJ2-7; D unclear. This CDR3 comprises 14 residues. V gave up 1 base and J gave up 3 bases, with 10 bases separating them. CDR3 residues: CASSLDRQFYEQYF. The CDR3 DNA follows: TGTGCCAGCAGTTTAGATAGGCAGTTCTACGAGCAGTACTTC.

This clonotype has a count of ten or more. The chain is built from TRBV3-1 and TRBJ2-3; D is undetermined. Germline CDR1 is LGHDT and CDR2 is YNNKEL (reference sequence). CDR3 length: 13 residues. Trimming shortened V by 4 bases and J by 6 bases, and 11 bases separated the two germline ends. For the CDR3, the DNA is TGTGCCAGCAGCCCCTTTCAGGTGGATACGCAGTATTTT. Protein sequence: CASSPFQVDTQYF.

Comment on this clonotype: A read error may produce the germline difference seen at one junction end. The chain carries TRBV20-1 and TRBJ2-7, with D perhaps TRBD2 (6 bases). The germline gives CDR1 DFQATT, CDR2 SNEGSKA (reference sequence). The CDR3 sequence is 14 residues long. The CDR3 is CSARPNAGPVEQYF. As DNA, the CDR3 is TGCAGTGCTAGACCCAACGCGGGACCGGTCGAGCAATACTTC.

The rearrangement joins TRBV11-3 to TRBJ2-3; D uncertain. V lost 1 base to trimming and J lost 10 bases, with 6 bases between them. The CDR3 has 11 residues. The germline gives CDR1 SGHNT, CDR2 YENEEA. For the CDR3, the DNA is TGTGCCAGCAGCTTAGGGTGGTCGCAGTATTTT. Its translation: CASSLGWSQYF. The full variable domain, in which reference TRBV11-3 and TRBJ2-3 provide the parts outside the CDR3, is EAGVVQSPRYKIIEKKQPVAFWCNPISGHNTLYWYLQNLGQGPELLIRYENEEAVDDSQLPKDRFSAERLKGVDSTLKIQPAELGDSAVYLCASSLGWSQYFGPGTRLTVL.

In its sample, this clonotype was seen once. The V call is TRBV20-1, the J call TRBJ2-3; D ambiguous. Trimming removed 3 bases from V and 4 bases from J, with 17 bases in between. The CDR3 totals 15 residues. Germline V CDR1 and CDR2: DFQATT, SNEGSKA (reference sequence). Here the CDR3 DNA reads TGCAGTGCTAGTCGCAGTAACCTACGAGCAGATACGCAGTATTTT. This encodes CSASRSNLRADTQYF.

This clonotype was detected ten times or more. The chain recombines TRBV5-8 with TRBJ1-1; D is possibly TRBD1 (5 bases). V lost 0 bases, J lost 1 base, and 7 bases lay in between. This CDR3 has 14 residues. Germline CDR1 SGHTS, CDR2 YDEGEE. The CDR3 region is CASSLAGANTEAFF. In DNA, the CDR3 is TGTGCCAGCAGCTTGGCCGGGGCGAACACTGAAGCTTTCTTT.

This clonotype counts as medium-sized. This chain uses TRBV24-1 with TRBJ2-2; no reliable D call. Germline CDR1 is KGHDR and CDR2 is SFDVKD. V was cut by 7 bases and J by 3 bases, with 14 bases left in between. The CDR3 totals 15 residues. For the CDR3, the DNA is TGTGCCACCAGGGCAGGTGAGAGAGACACCGGGGAGCTGTTTTTT. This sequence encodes CATRAGERDTGELFF.

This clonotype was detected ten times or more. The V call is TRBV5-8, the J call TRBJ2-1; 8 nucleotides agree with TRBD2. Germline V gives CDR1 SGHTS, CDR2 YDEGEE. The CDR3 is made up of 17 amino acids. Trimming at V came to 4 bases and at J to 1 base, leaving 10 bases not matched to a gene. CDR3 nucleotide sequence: TGTGCCAGCAGCCGTCGGAGCGGGAGTATTTCCTACAATGAGCAGTTCTTC. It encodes CASSRRSGSISYNEQFF.

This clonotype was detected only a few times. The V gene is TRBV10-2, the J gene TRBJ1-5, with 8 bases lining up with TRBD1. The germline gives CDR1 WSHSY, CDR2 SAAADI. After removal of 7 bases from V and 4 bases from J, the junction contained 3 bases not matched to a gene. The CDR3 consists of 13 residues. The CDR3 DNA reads TGCGCCAGCAAGGACAGGGTGAATCAGCCCCAGCATTTT. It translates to CASKDRVNQPQHF.

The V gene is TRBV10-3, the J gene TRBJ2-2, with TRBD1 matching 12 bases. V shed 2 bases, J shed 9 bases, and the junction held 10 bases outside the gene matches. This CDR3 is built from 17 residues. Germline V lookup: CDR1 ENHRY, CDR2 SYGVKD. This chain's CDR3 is CAISEHAGTGGVWELFF. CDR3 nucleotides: TGTGCCATCAGTGAGCACGCCGGGACAGGGGGCGTATGGGAGCTGTTTTTT.

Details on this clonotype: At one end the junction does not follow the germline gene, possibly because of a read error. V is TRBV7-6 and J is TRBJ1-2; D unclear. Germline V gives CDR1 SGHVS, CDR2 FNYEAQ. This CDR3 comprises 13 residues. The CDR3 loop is CASSRLAGYGYTF. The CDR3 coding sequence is TGCGCCAGCAGCCGACTAGCGGGATATGGCTACACCTTC.

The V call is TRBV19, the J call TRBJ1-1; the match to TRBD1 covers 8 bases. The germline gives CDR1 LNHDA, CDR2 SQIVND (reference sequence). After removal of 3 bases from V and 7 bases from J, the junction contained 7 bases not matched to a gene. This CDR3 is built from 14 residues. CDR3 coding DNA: TGTGCCAGTAGTATTGGGCAGGGGGCGAATGAAGCTTTCTTT. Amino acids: CASSIGQGANEAFF.

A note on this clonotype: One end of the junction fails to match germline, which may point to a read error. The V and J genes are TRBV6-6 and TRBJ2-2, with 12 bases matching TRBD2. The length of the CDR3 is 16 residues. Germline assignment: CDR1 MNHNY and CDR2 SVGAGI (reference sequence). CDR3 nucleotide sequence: TGTGCCAACAGTAAGACTAGCGGGGGCACAACCGGGGAGCTGTTTTTT. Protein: CANSKTSGGTTGELFF.

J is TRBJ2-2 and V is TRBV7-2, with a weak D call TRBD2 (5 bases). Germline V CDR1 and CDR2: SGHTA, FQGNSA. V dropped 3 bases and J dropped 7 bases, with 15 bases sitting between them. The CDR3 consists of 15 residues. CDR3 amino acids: CASSFSRGSGGELFF. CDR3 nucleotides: TGTGCCAGCAGCTTCAGCCGGGGATCAGGCGGGGAGCTGTTTTTT.